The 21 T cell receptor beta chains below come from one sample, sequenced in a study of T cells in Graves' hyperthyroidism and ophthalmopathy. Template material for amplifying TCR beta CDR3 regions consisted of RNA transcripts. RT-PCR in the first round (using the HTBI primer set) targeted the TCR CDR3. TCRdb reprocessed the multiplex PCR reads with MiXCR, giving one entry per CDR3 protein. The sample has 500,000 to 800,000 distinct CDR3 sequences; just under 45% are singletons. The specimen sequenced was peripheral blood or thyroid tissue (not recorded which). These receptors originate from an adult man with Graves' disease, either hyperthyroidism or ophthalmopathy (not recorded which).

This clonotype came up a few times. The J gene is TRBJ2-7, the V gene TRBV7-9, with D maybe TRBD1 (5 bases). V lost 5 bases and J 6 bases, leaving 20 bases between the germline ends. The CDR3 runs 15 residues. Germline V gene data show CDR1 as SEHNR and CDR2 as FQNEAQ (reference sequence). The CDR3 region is CASSPLGLGLGEQYF. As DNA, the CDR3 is TGTGCCAGCAGCCCGCTAGGGTTGGGGCTCGGCGAGCAGTACTTC.

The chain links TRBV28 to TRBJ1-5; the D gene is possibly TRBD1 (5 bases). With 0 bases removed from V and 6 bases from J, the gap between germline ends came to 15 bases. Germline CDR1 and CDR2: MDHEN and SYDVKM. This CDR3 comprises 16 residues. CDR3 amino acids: CASSLWAGRGGQPQHF. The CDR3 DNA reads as TGTGCCAGCAGTTTATGGGCAGGGAGGGGAGGTCAGCCCCAGCATTTT.

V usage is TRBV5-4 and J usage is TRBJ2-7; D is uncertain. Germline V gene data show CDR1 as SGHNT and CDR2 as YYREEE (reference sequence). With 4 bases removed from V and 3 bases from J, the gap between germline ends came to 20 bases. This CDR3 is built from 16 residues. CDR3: CASSTLTDGPNYEQYF. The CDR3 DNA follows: TGTGCCAGCAGCACCCTTACTGATGGGCCAAACTACGAGCAGTACTTC.

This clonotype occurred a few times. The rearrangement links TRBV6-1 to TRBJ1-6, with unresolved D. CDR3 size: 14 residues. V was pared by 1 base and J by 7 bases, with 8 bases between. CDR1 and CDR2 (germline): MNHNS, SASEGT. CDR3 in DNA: TGTGCCAGCAGTGAAGGGTTGGGAAATTCACCCCTCCACTTT. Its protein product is CASSEGLGNSPLHF.

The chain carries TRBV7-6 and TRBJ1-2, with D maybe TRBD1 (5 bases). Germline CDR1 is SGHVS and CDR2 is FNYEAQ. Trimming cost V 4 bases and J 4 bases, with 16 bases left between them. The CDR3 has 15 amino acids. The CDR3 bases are TGTGCCAGCAGCTCGCGGGACCGATGGGGCTATGGCTACACCTTC. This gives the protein CASSSRDRWGYGYTF.

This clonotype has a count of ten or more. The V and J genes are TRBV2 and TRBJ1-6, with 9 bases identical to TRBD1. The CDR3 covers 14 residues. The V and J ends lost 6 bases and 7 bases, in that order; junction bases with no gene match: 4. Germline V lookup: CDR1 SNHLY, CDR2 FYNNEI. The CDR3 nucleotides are TGTGCCAGCAGCCGGGACAGGGCCAATTCACCCCTCCACTTT. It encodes CASSRDRANSPLHF.

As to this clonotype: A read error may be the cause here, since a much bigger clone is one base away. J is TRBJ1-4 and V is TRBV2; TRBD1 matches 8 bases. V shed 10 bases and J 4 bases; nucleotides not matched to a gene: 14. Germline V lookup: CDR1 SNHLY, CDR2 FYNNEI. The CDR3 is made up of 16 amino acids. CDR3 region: CANRASTGVGNEKLFF. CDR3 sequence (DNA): TGTGCCAACAGGGCCTCGACAGGGGTCGGTAATGAAAAACTGTTTTTT.

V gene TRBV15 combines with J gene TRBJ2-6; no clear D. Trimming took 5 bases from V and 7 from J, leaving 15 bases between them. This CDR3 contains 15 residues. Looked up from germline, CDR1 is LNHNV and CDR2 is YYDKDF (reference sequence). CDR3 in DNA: TGTGCCACCAGCGGCCGGTTAAGCAGAGCCAACGTCCTGACTTTC. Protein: CATSGRLSRANVLTF.

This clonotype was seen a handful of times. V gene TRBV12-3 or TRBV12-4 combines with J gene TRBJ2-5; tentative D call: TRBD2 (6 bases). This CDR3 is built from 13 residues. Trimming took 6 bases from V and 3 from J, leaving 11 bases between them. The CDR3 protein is CASRRTMKETQYF. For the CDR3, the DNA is TGTGCCAGCAGACGGACTATGAAAGAGACCCAGTACTTC.

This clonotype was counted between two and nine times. CDR3: CASSLMGALLETQYF. The DNA for the CDR3 is TGTGCCAGCAGCTTGATGGGGGCGCTTCTAGAGACCCAGTACTTC. The chain links TRBV7-2 to TRBJ2-5; tentatively, D is TRBD1 (6 bases). Germline CDR1 and CDR2: SGHTA and FQGNSA. Trimming shortened V by 3 bases and J by 4 bases, and 15 bases separated the two germline ends. The CDR3 loop spans 15 amino acids. Full variable domain (missing parts from reference TRBV7-2 and TRBJ2-5): GAGVSQSPSNKVTEKGKDVELRCDPISGHTALYWYRQSLGQGLEFLIYFQGNSAPDKSGLPSDRFSAERTGGSVSTLTIQRTQQEDSAVYLCASSLMGALLETQYFGPGTRLLVL.

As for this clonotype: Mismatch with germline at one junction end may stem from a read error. Here the CDR3 reads CSVEGSTYEQYF. Here the CDR3 DNA reads TGCAGCGTAGAAGGCAGCACCTACGAGCAGTACTTC. The J gene is TRBJ2-7, the V gene TRBV29-1; D remains ambiguous. The germline gives CDR1 SQVTM, CDR2 ANQGSEA. This CDR3 comprises 12 residues.

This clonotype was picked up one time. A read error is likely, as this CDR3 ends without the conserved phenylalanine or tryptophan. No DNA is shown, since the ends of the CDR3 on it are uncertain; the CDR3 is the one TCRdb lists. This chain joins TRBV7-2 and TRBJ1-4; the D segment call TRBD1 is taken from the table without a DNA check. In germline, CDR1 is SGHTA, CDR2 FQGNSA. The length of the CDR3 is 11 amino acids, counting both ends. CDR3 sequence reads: CASTLFPGQGY.

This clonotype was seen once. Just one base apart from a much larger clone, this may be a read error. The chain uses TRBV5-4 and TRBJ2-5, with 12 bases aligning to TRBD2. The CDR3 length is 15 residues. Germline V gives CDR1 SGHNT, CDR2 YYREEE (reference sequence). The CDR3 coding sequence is TGTGCCGGCAGCACCCAGACTAGCGGGGGCGAGACCCAGTACTTC. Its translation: CAGSTQTSGGETQYF.

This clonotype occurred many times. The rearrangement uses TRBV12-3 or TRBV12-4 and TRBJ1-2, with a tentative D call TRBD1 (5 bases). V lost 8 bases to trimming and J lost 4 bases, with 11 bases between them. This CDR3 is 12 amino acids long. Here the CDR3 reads CASSDSVYGYTF. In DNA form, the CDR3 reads TGTGCCAGCTCCGACAGCGTCTATGGCTACACCTTC.

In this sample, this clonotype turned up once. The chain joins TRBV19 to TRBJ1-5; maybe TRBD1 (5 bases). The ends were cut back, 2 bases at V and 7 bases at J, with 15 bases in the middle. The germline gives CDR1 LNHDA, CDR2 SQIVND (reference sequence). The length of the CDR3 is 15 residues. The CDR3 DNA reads TGTGCCAGTAGTATAAGTCTGGGGGTTGGCCAGCCCCAGCATTTT. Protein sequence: CASSISLGVGQPQHF.

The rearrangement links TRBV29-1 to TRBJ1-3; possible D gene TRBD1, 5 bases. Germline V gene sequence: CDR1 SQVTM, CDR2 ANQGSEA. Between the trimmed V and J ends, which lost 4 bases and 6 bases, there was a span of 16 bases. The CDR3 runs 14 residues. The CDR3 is CSVGEQDGLNTIYF. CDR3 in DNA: TGCAGCGTTGGAGAACAGGACGGACTAAACACCATATATTTT.

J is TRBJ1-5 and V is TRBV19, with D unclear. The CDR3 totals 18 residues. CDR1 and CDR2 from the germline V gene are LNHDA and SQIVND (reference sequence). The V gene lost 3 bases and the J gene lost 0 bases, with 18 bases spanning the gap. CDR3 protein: CASSMGSRPPYSNQPQHF. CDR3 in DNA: TGTGCCAGTAGTATGGGTTCTCGGCCCCCCTATAGCAATCAGCCCCAGCATTTT.

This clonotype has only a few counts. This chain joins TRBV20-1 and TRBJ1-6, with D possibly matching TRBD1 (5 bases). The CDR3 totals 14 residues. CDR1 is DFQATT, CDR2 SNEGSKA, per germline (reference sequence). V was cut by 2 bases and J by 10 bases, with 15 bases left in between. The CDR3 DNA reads TGCAGTGCTAGAATCGACAGCCACTGGTCACCCCTCCACTTT. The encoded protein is CSARIDSHWSPLHF.

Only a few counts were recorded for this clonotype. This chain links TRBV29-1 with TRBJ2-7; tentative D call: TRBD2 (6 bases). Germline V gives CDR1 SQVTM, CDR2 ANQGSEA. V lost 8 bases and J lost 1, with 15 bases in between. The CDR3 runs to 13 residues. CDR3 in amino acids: CSISSAPSYEQYF. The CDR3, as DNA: TGCAGCATATCTAGCGCCCCTTCCTACGAGCAGTACTTC.

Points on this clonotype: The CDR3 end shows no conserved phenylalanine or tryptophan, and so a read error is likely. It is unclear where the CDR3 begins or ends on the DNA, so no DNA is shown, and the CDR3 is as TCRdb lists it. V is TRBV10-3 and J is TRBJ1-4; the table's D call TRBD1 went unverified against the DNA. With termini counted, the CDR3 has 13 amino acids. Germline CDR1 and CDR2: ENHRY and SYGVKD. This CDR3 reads CAISDYGEGGQIY.

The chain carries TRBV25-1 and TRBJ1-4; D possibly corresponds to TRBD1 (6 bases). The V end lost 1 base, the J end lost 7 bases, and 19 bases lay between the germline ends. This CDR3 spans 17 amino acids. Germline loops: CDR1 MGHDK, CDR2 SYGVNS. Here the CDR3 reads CASSESRTGPGSEKLFF. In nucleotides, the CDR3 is TGTGCCAGCAGTGAATCCCGAACAGGGCCAGGCTCTGAAAAACTGTTTTTT.